The present T cell receptor (beta chain) was sequenced within a study of vaccination and CD4 T cells after COVID-19 (dated by TCRdb to between 2022 and 2023). For the study in its entirety: Convalescent patients had a positive SARS-CoV-2 result on nasal swab PCR, and of these patients, several had mild disease and one had severe disease. The convalescent cohort included six males and four females, with two Hispanic individuals, seven Caucasians, two Asians and one multiracial person. Two doses of either the Pfizer-BioNTech BNT162b2 vaccine (n=8) or the Moderna mRNA-1273 vaccine (n=2) were administered to participants. Post-COVID blood samples were collected from convalescent patients a median of approximately 100 days after diagnosis, with a range of roughly 30 to 161 days. Post-vaccine blood samples were taken a median of around 70 days after the second vaccine dose, with a range of roughly 13 to 250 days. For three convalescent patients, samples were collected at an early post-vaccination timepoint (day 14) as well as at a late post-vaccination timepoint (days 161 to 241). Culture stimuli were overlapping spike peptide pools from SARS-CoV-2 and from the common cold coronaviruses HCoV-NL63, HCoV-OC43 and HCoV-229E. In control cultures, a CEFX viral epitope pool was used as positive control, an HIV-1 Nef peptide pool was used as negative control, or no peptide was added. In around nine COVID-19 convalescent patients and 4 infection-naive healthy vaccine recipients, the spike-specific CD4+ TCR repertoire before mRNA vaccination was compared with the repertoire after mRNA vaccination.

A word on this clonotype: Its specific antigen is unknown. Per-nucleotide qualities are absent, and no much larger clonotype sits a single base away.

V drops 0 bases and J drops 1 base, leaving 15 bases in between. According to the germline V gene (reference sequence), CDR1 reads DFQATT and CDR2 reads SNEGSKA. Spanning cysteine to phenylalanine, the CDR3 consists of 16 amino acids. The sequence is cut down to CDR3 DNA, 48 bases in frame from base 1. What the work shows at the level of the full study, not this receptor alone: The number of convalescent patients in the study was relatively small, and the study did not examine early timepoints following natural infection. Of the vaccine-specific clones in convalescent patients, 304 of 307, or nearly all, reacted only to SARS-CoV-2 spike and did not cross-react with common cold coronaviruses. Among the post-vaccine SARS-CoV-2-reactive clones in convalescent patients, a median approximately 86% showed up only after vaccination, which suggests vaccine-specific priming. Although the median number of SARS-CoV-2-reactive clonotypes went up from fewer than 25 after infection to about 38 after vaccination, the increase was not significant.

Libraries were made using PCR. DNA from cultured CD4+ T cells underwent TCR sequencing with the Oncomine TCR Beta short-read assay at the Johns Hopkins FTIC core. The QIAamp micro DNA kit was used to extract genomic DNA from the cultured CD4+ T cells. Oncomine TCR Beta libraries from cultured CD4+ T cells were pooled with unique dual indexes and sequenced on an Illumina iSeq 100. The study's processing was this. Non-productive sequences were removed, and CDR3s that did not start with C, did not end with F or W, or were shorter than 7 amino acids were discarded. Antigen-specific clonotypes were identified with the MANAFEST web application by comparing peptide-stimulated wells with reference and other culture wells. To be called positive, a clone needed an FDR below 0.05, an odds ratio above 5, and a productive frequency above 0.1% in at least two of three replicate wells. A clonotype counted as cross-reactive if it showed significant expansion both in the SARS-CoV-2 spike wells and in at least one common cold coronavirus spike condition. Levenshtein distances (stringdist) and unrooted phylogenetic trees (ape) in R version 3.6.1 were used to assess CDR3 homology. TCRdb's own reprocessing of the public reads used fastp at Q25 and MiXCR and kept productive beta chains. CDR3 protein duplicates are merged, each entry listing the most common genes and DNA. The V and J calls come from TCRdb's annotation, not from the publication. This sample holds fewer than 30,000 distinct CDR3 sequences; roughly 41% were observed only once. 4.1% of the sample belongs to the ten largest clones.

The meaning of the sample's time point label: late sampling 161 to 241 days after vaccination in three convalescent patients. The sample's treatment or condition label, decoded: approximately nine-day PBMC culture with coronavirus spike peptide pools or control peptides (ViraFEST assay). The study used the ViraFEST assay, which expanded antigen-specific T cells with peptide pools and then identified expanded clonotypes by TCR sequencing. The convalescent patients' positive SARS-CoV-2 PCR tests fell between March and December 2020, which was before the Alpha, Beta and Delta variants emerged in the United States. Each well held two million PBMCs cultured with roughly 10 ug/ml peptide pools in IMDM containing around 5% human AB serum and 9.5 to 10 IU/ml IL-2. Half of the culture medium was replaced with fresh IL-2-containing medium on days 3 and 7. Once the cells had been in culture for 9 to 10 days, the EasySep CD4+ T cell isolation kit was used to isolate CD4+ T cells by negative selection. Ficoll-Paque Plus gradient centrifugation was used to isolate PBMCs from whole blood, and the isolated PBMCs were then either used fresh or cryopreserved at -140C. Culture conditions were generally each tested in triplicate wells.

The clonotype comes from a human donor who had recovered from COVID-19. Here the chain combines TRBV20-1 and TRBJ2-5; the D call is tentative, TRBD1 or TRBD2, as each matches 6 bases. The specimen was CD4+ T cells from blood, cultured in vitro, collected about 7 months after SARS-CoV-2 vaccination. The CDR3 is CSARDPGGTGQETQYF. At the DNA level, the sequence is TGCAGTGCTAGAGACCCCGGGGGCACCGGCCAAGAGACCCAGTACTTC.